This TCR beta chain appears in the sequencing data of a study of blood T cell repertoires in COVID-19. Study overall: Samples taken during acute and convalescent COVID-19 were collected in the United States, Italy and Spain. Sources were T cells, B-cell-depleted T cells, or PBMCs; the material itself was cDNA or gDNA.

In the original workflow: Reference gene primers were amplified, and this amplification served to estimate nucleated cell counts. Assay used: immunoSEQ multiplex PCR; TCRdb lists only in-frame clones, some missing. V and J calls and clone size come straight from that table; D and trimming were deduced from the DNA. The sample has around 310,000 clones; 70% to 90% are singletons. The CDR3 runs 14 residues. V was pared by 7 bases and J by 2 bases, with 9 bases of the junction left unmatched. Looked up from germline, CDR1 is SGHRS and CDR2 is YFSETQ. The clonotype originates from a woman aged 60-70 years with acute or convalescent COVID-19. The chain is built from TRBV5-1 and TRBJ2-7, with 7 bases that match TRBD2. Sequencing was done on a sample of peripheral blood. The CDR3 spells CASQRDQGPYEQYF. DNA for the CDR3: TGCGCCAGCCAGCGGGACCAGGGCCCCTACGAGCAGTACTTC.